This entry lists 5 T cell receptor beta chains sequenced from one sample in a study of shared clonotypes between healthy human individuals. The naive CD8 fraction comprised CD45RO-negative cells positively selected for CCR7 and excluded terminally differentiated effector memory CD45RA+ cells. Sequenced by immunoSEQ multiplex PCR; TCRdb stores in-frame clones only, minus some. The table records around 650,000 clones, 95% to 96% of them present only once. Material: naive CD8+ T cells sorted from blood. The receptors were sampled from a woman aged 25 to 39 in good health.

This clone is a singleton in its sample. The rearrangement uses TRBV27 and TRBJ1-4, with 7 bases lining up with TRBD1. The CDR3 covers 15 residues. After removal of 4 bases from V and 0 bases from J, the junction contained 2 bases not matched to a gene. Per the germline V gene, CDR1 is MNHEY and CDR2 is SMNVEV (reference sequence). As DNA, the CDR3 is TGTGCCAGCAGTTATGGGACAGCAACTAATGAAAAACTGTTTTTT. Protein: CASSYGTATNEKLFF.

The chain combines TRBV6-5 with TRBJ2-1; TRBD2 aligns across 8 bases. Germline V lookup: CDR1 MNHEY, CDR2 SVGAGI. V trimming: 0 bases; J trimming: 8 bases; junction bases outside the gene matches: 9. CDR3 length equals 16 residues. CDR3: CASSYSPSGSIDEQFF. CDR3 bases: TGTGCCAGCAGTTACTCCCCCAGCGGGAGTATCGATGAGCAGTTCTTC.

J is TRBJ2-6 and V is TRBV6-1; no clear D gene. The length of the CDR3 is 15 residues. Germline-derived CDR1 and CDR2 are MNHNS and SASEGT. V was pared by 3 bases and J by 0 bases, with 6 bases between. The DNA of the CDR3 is TGTGCCAGCAGTGAGGACGGCTCTGGGGCCAACGTCCTGACTTTC. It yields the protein CASSEDGSGANVLTF.

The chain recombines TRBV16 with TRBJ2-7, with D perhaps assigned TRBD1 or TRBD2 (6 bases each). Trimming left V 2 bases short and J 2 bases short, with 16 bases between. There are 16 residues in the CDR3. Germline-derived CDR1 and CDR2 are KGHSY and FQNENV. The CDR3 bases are TGTGCCAGCAGCCAAACCGGCCCGGGGGCCACCTACGAGCAGTACTTC. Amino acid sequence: CASSQTGPGATYEQYF.

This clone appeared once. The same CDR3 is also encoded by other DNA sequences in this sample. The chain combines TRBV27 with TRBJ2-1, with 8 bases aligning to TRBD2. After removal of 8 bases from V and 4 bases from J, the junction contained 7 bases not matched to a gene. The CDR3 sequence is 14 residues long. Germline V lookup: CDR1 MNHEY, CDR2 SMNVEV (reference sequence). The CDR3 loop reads CASRTGGAYNEQFF. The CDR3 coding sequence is TGTGCCAGCCGTACGGGGGGGGCTTACAATGAGCAGTTCTTC.